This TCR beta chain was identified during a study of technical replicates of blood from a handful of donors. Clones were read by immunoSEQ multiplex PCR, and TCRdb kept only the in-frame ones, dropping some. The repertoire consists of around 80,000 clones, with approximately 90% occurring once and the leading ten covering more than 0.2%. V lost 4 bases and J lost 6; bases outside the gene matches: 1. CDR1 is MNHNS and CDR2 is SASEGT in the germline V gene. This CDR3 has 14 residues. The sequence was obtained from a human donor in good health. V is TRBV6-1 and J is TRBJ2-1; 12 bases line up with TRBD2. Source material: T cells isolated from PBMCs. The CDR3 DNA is TGTGCCAGCAGTGGACTAGCGGGGGTCAATGAGCAGTTCTTC. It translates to CASSGLAGVNEQFF.